This TCR beta chain was identified in a study of shared clonotypes between healthy human individuals. Trimming cost V 3 bases and J 10 bases, with 13 bases left between them. This CDR3 comprises 13 residues. Germline V gene sequence: CDR1 MNHNS, CDR2 SASEGT. Assay used: immunoSEQ multiplex PCR; TCRdb lists only in-frame clones, some missing. This sample has about 110,000 clones; 55% to 70% occur once, and the top ten carry over 20%. The TCR was taken from a woman aged 25 to 39 in good health. The chain links TRBV6-1 to TRBJ2-1; D gene unclear. The sample consisted of memory CD8+ T cells sorted from blood. Subset of the sample: CD45RO+ cells pooled with CCR7-negative TemRA cells. The CDR3 loop is CASSDVWVNEQFF. The CDR3 DNA sequence: TGTGCCAGCAGTGATGTATGGGTCAACGAGCAGTTCTTC.